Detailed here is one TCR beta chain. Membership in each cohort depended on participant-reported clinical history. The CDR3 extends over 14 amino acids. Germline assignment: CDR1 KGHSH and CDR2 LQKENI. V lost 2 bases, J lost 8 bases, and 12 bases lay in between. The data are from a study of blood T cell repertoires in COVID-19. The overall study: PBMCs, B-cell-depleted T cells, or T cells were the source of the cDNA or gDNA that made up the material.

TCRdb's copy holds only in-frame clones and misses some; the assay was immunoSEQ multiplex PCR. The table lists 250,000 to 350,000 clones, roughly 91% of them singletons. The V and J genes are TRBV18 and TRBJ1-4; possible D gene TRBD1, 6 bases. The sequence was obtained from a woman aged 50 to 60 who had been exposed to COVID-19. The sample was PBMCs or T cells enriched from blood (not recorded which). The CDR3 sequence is CASSPVPGEEKLFF. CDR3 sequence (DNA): TGTGCCAGCTCACCAGTTCCAGGGGAGGAAAAACTGTTTTTT.